The clone carrying this TCR beta chain was seen repeatedly, ten times or more. The antigen is unknown. V was shortened by 0 bases and J by 8 bases, with 13 bases between the two germline ends. The CDR3 covers 14 residues. Germline V gene lookup returns CDR1 SGHAT and CDR2 FQNNGV. Diagnosis rested on symptoms, serum thyroxine and TRAb, thyroid ultrasound, and orbital computed tomography. RNA transcripts gave rise to amplified TCR beta CDR3 regions. The TCR CDR3 first-round RT-PCR relied on the HTBI primer set. TCRdb reprocessed the multiplex PCR reads via MiXCR and lists one record per CDR3 protein. The sample has over 700,000 distinct CDR3 sequences; approximately 40% are singletons. This sample stems from a study of T cells in Graves' hyperthyroidism and ophthalmopathy. Study-level points and caveats: Ophthalmopathy was model-predicted a median about 6.9 months pre-onset. Most clonotypes that expanded in the thyroid above 0.001 also showed up in blood. A model built on 13 V-J features separated ophthalmopathy from stable hyperthyroidism.

J is TRBJ1-2 and V is TRBV11-2, with D perhaps TRBD1 (5 bases). The sequence came from a woman aged 40 to 50 with Graves' hyperthyroidism. Input material: blood. DNA for the CDR3: TGTGCCAGCAGCTTAGATCCAGGGCTCGGCGGCTACACCTTC. Its protein is CASSLDPGLGGYTF.